This entry is about one TCR beta chain. What it recognizes is unknown. This sequence may be a read error, since a much larger clone differs from it by one base. In TCRdb, the reads were re-called with MiXCR into one record per CDR3 protein. The sample contains about 310,000 distinct CDR3 sequences, around a quarter of which appear only once. This sample is drawn from a study of T cell repertoires in cytomegalovirus infection. Background on the study: The authors relied on CMV epitopes, both recently identified HLA-C-restricted and well-studied HLA-B-restricted. Public TCR beta signatures were indicative of both CMV infection and a matching HLA type.

Study-wide findings and caveats: Cumulative frequency (of public TCR beta family members) identified carriers of CMV plus the relevant HLA. The ex vivo response was dominated by HLA-C-restricted CMV-specific TCR beta clonotypes.

This material consisted of cultured PBMCs, taken from culture after CMV antigen stimulation. The TCR was taken from a human donor in good health (CMV status not recorded). Some clones in this sample may be carry-over from other donors' samples.

DNA for the CDR3: TGTGCCAGCGGCCCCCTGCCGGGAAATACGCAGTATTTT. This sequence encodes CASGPLPGNTQYF. The chain joins TRBV7-2 to TRBJ2-3; D may be TRBD2 (5 bases). The ends were cut back, 8 bases at V and 7 bases at J, with 16 bases in the middle. Germline CDR1 SGHTA, CDR2 FQGNSA. The CDR3 runs 13 residues. The variable domain in full, completed from reference TRBV7-2 and TRBJ2-3, reads GAGVSQSPSNKVTEKGKDVELRCDPISGHTALYWYRQSLGQGLEFLIYFQGNSAPDKSGLPSDRFSAERTGGSVSTLTIQRTQQEDSAVYLCASGPLPGNTQYFGPGTRLTVL.